These 5 T cell receptor beta chains share one sample of origin, sequenced in a study of human T cells and chemical hapten exposure. Time point specified: pre-sensitization, week 0. Described treatment: therapeutic diphenylcyclopropenone sensitization with weekly scalp DPC. In TCRdb, the RACE reads were re-called with MiXCR into one record per CDR3 protein. Altogether 280,000 or so distinct CDR3 sequences are present, 7.7% being singletons, with the ten largest covering roughly 1.2%. This sample comprised whole blood, obtained in connection with sensitization to the hapten diphenylcyclopropenone (DPC). These receptor sequences come from a man aged 18-30 years with alopecia areata. Some clones in this sample may be carry-over from other donors' samples.

The V and J genes are TRBV7-2 and TRBJ2-3; 7 nucleotides match TRBD2. V was pared by 4 bases and J by 5 bases, with 12 bases of the junction left unmatched. The V gene's germline CDR1 is SGHTA and CDR2 FQGNSA. CDR3 length equals 16 residues. The CDR3 DNA reads as TGTGCCAGCAGCTCCCTTATTGGCGGGGGAAGAGATACGCAGTATTTT. Protein: CASSSLIGGGRDTQYF.

This clonotype has a handful of counts. The chain employs TRBV21-1 and TRBJ2-7; the table's D call, TRBD2, has no DNA check behind it. TRBV21-1 is shown as a pseudogene. There are 16 residues in the CDR3. This chain's CDR3 is CASSPRTRKRPYEQYF. CDR3 in DNA: TGTGCCAGCAGCCCCCGAACTAGGAAGAGACCCTACGAGCAGTACTTC.

CDR3 sequence (DNA): TGTGCCAGCACCTACCCCAAGCGGGGGTTCACCGGGGAGCTGTTTTTT. It is translated as CASTYPKRGFTGELFF. The rearrangement joins TRBV11-2 to TRBJ2-2; 8 bases align to TRBD2. The CDR3 runs to 16 residues. Germline CDR1 is SGHAT and CDR2 is FQNNGV. The V segment lost 7 bases and the J segment 4 bases; nucleotides outside the gene matches: 11.

The chain uses TRBV12-3 or TRBV12-4 and TRBJ1-2, with D unclear. V was cut by 7 bases and J by 0 bases, with 12 bases left in between. This CDR3 has 14 residues. The CDR3 region is CASTKRTANYGYTF. In DNA, the CDR3 is TGTGCCAGCACCAAACGTACGGCTAACTATGGCTACACCTTC.

This clonotype was observed a handful of times. The chain is built from TRBV7-2 and TRBJ2-6, with TRBD1 identical over 7 bases. The CDR3 totals 17 residues. Germline CDR1 SGHTA, CDR2 FQGNSA. Germline trimming cut 7 bases from V and 2 bases from J; bases unmatched to any gene: 11. CDR3 sequence: CASNPTGLIAGANVLTF. CDR3 DNA: TGTGCCAGCAACCCGACAGGGCTAATTGCTGGGGCCAACGTCCTGACTTTC.